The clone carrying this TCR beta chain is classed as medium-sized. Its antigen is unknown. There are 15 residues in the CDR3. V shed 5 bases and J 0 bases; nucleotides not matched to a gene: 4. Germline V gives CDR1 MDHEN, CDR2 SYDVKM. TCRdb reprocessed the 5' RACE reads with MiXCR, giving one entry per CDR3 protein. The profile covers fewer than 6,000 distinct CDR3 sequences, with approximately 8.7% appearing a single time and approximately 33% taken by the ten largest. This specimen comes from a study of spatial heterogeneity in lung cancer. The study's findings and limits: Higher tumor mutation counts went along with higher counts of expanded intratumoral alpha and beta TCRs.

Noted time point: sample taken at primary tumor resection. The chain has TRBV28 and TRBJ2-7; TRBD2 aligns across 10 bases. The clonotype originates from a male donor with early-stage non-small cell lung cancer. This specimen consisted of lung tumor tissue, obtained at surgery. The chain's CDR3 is CASSPPSGSSYEQYF. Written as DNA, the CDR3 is TGTGCCAGCAGTCCCCCTAGCGGGAGCTCCTACGAGCAGTACTTC. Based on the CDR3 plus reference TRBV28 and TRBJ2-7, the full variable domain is DVKVTQSSRYLVKRTGEKVFLECVQDMDHENMFWYRQDPGLGLRLIYFSYDVKMKEKGDIPEGYSVSREKKERFSLILESASTNQTSMYLCASSPPSGSSYEQYFGPGTRLTVT.